This section outlines one T cell receptor (beta chain) sequence together with its context. Its antigen is undetermined. The record originates from a study of T cells expressing NK-cell markers. Study at large: It was sorted CD3+CD56-NKG2C+, CD3+CD56+NKG2C- and CD3+CD56+NKG2C+ T cells that provided the TCR beta repertoires.

Germline-derived CDR1 and CDR2 are SGHRS and YFSETQ. CDR3 length: 17 residues. Making the TCR beta cDNA relied on 5'RACE template switching with UMIs. TCRdb re-called the 5' RACE reads and catalogs CDR3 proteins one per entry, DNA excluded. Listed are roughly 390,000 distinct CDR3 sequences; under 6.5% falls within the top ten. Findings and limits, study-wide: No clear determination of HCMV specificity was made for expanded NKG2C+ T cell clones.

Sequenced input: blood T cells: a sorted CD56 or NKG2C T cell subset, CD4+ or CD8+ T cells, or bulk PBMC T cells (not recorded which). The gene calls are TRBV5-1 and TRBJ2-6; absent DNA, TCRdb's TRBD1 call cannot be checked. The receptor comes from a man aged 18 to 70 in good health. CDR3 residues: CASSRDTPGSGANVLTF. The full variable domain, its missing parts supplied by reference TRBV5-1 and TRBJ2-6, is KAGVTQTPRYLIKTRGQQVTLSCSPISGHRSVSWYQQTPGQGLQFLFEYFSETQRNKGNFPGRFSGRQFSNSRSEMNVSTLELGDSALYLCASSRDTPGSGANVLTFGAGSRLTVL.